The rows below give T cell receptor beta chains drawn from one sample of a study of T cell changes during pregnancy in multiple sclerosis. Measured with immunoSEQ multiplex PCR; TCRdb has only the in-frame clones, and not every one. Of roughly 70,000 clones in the sample, 75% to 95% were seen once. The source was peripheral blood, collected in the first trimester of pregnancy. The receptors here all came from a female donor with multiple sclerosis, enrolled in a pregnancy study. CDR3s include the opening cysteine and the closing phenylalanine or tryptophan. D genes are given only for firm matches. Clone size, where shown, is once, few, many, or a class for clones that have expanded.

abundance	d_gene	v_gene	CDR3aa
.	TRBD2	TRBV27	CASGLAGEGEQYF
.	.	TRBV15	CATSTGNIVGNQPQHF
.	.	TRBV7-8	CASSLGEAGYGYTF
.	.	TRBV10-3	CAIGGAGANQPQHF
.	.	TRBV5-1	CASSLLGWDTEAFF
.	.	TRBV5-1	CASGVKGANTGELFF
.	.	TRBV6-1	CASSESLGQLRIREKLFF
.	.	TRBV21-1	CASSRTTRTEEIQETQYF
.	TRBD1	TRBV10-3	CAISNPGTGGEQYF
once	.	TRBV6-5	CASSYGVGQGNEKLFF
few	.	TRBV7-9	CASSLVTGSGGDTQYF
.	TRBD1	TRBV19	CASNTDRGFNQPQHF
.	.	TRBV5-4	CASSLPTEEQYF
.	TRBD1	TRBV27	CASSFRGQAATNEKLFF
few	.	TRBV5-6	CASSLGGRGTEAFF
.	.	TRBV5-6	CASSLGGRGTEAFF
few	TRBD1	TRBV19	CASSIGTGNTGELFF
.	TRBD1	TRBV27	CASRNPGQGAGYTF
.	TRBD2	TRBV4-1	CASSLGLAAFNNEQFF
.	.	TRBV7-2	CASSSGRGNTEAFF
.	TRBD2	TRBV5-1	CASSFGLAGDETQYF
.	.	TRBV4-1	CASSRVGRETQYF
.	.	TRBV10-3	CAISGSTYEQYF
.	.	TRBV6-5	CASSYSQVNTEAFF
once	TRBD2	TRBV6-1	CASRGGNEQFF
.	.	TRBV6-1	CASSENSPYEQYF
.	TRBD1	TRBV4-1	CASSGRGRGLNF
.	.	TRBV7-9	CASGGSNYGYTF
.	.	TRBV29-1	CSTTVNRETQYF
.	.	TRBV30	CAWSGRNTGELFF
.	.	TRBV5-1	CASSFEGDQPQHF
.	TRBD2	TRBV7-9	CASSLITGLAGTDEQFF
.	TRBD1	TRBV7-9	CASSLEDRAEYTIYF
.	TRBD1	TRBV6-5	CASGQGSEQYF
few	.	TRBV29-1	CSVGGGMNTEAFF
.	.	TRBV7-8	CASSLTPHEQYF
.	TRBD1	TRBV7-9	CASSPRDRGRTGNTIYF
.	TRBD2	TRBV5-1	CASSSVTSANEQFF
.	.	TRBV5-6	CASTLSGQPYGYTF
.	TRBD1	TRBV18	CASSPPAGGAYEQYF
.	TRBD2	TRBV28	CASSSPGGRSNEQFF
.	.	TRBV7-3	CASSFNGKTEAFF
.	.	TRBV28	CASDRAGGVTDTQYF
.	.	TRBV30	CAWSRASGNTIYF
.	.	TRBV5-6	CASSLGRAYEQYF
.	TRBD1	TRBV7-9	CASSPGGQEYEQYF
.	.	TRBV27	CATTDSRYEQFF
.	.	TRBV20-1	CSPKTGYGYTF
.	TRBD1	TRBV30	CACRDSLTYGYTF
.	TRBD1	TRBV30	CAWTATLDRGYEKLFF
.	TRBD2	TRBV10-3	CAISEARGASGGDGNEQFF
once	.	TRBV28	CASSLGQRNQPQHF
.	.	TRBV4-1	CASSQESRAYNEQFF
.	.	TRBV29-1	CSVIRGSSGDTQYF